This T cell receptor (beta chain) was sequenced during a study of blood T cell repertoires in COVID-19. Whole-study context: The United States, Italy and Spain were the sources of the acute and convalescent COVID-19 samples. T cells, B-cell-depleted T cells, or PBMCs provided the cDNA or gDNA that served as material.

Authors' analysis steps: Estimation of nucleated cell counts relied on the amplification of reference gene primers. The method was immunoSEQ multiplex PCR; TCRdb's version includes in-frame clones alone and lacks a portion of them. That table supplies the V and J calls and clone size; D and trimming were determined from the DNA. This sample has 380,000 or so clones, with roughly 77% found just once. Germline assignment: CDR1 WSHSY and CDR2 SAAADI. The J segment lost 8 bases and the V segment lost 6 bases, leaving 10 bases of the junction unmatched. CDR3 length equals 14 residues. This clone has just one count.

This TCR was recovered from a human donor with acute or convalescent COVID-19. The donor label of this sample is uncertain. The V and J genes are TRBV10-2 and TRBJ1-2; TRBD1 aligns across 9 bases. Sequencing was carried out using peripheral blood. The CDR3 DNA follows: TGCGCCAGCAGGGGGGGACAGGGCTTCGGAGGCTACACCTTC. Protein sequence: CASRGGQGFGGYTF.